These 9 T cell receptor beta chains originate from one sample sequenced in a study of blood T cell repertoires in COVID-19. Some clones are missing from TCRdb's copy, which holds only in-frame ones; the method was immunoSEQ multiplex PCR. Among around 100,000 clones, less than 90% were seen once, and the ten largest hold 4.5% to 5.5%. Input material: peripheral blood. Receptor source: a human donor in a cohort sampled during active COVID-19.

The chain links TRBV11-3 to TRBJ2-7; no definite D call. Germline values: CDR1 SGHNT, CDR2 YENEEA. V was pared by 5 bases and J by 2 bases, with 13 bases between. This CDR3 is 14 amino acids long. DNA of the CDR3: TGTGCCAGCAGCCCCTTGACACCTCCCTACGAGCAGTACTTC. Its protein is CASSPLTPPYEQYF.

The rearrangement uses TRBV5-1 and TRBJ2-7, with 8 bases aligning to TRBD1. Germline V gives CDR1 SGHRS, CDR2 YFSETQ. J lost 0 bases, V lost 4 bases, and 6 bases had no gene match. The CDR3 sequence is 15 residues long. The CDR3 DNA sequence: TGCGCCAGCAGCCCGGGGACAGGAATCTCCTACGAGCAGTACTTC. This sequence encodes CASSPGTGISYEQYF.

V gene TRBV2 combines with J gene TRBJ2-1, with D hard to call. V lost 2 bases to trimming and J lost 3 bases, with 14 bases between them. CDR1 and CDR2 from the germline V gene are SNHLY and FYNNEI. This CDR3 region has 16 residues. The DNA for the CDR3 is TGTGCCAGCAGTGAATGGTTGGATGGGCGCTACAATGAGCAGTTCTTC. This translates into CASSEWLDGRYNEQFF.

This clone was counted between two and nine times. The chain's CDR3 is CASSHSGQGDEQYF. The CDR3 coding sequence is TGTGCCAGCAGCCATTCGGGACAGGGGGACGAGCAGTACTTC. This chain joins TRBV3-1 (or the pseudogene TRBV3-2) and TRBJ2-7; 11 bases agree with TRBD1. From germline, CDR1 is LGHDT and CDR2 YNNKEL (reference sequence). The CDR3 extends over 14 amino acids. The J segment lost 5 bases and the V segment lost 3 bases, leaving 3 bases of the junction unmatched.

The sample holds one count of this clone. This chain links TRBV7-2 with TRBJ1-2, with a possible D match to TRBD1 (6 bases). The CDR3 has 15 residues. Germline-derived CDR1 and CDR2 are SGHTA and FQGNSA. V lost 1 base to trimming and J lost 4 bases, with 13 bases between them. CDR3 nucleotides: TGTGCCAGCAGCTTAGGTCCAGGGGTGGTCTATGGCTACACCTTC. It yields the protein CASSLGPGVVYGYTF.

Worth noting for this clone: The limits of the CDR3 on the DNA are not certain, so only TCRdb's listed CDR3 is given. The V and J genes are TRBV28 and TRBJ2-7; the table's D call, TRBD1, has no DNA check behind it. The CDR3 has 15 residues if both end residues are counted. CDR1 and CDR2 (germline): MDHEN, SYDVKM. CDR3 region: CASSSSGQGTGEQYF.

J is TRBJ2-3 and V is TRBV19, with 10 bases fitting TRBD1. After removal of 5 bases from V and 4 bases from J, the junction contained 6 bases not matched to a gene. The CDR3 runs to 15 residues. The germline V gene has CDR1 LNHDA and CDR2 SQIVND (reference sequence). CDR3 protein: CASSPRQGASDTQYF. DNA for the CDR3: TGTGCCAGTAGTCCTAGACAGGGGGCCTCAGATACGCAGTATTTT. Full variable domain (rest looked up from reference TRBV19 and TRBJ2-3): DGGITQSPKYLFRKEGQNVTLSCEQNLNHDAMYWYRQDPGQGLRLIYYSQIVNDFQKGDIAEGYSVSREKKESFPLTVTSAQKNPTAFYLCASSPRQGASDTQYFGPGTRLTVL.

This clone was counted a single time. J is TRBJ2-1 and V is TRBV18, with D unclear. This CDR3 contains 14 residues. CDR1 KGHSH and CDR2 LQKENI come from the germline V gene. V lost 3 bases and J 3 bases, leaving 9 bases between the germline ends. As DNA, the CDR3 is TGTGCCAGCTCACCGGAAGCAGGCTACAATGAGCAGTTCTTC. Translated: CASSPEAGYNEQFF.

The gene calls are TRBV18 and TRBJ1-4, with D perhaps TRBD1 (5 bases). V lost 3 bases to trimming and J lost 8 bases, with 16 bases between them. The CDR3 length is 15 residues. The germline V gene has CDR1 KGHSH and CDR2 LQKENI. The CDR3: CASSPFREVGEKLFF. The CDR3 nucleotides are TGTGCCAGCTCACCCTTCAGGGAGGTAGGAGAAAAACTGTTTTTT.